The TCR beta chain under discussion was sequenced for a study of T cell responses to AZD1222 COVID-19 vaccine. About this clone: As yet, its antigen is unknown.

The table came from immunoSEQ multiplex PCR; TCRdb's copy has only in-frame clones and leaves some out. The table shows some 100,000 clones, with more than 75% occurring only once. Study-level findings and limits: Sampled repertoires all dated from after the peak T cell response.

Germline V gene data show CDR1 as SNHLY and CDR2 as FYNNEI. Trimming took off 7 bases at V and 6 bases at J, with 10 bases between the two ends. CDR3 length equals 11 residues. The origin of this receptor is an adult in good health. The chain couples TRBV2 to TRBJ2-7; D gene uncertain. Sequenced here: peripheral blood, sampled on day 0 of AZD1222 vaccination. This chain's CDR3 is CASKEFAEQYF. Written as DNA, the CDR3 is TGTGCCAGCAAAGAGTTCGCCGAGCAGTACTTC.